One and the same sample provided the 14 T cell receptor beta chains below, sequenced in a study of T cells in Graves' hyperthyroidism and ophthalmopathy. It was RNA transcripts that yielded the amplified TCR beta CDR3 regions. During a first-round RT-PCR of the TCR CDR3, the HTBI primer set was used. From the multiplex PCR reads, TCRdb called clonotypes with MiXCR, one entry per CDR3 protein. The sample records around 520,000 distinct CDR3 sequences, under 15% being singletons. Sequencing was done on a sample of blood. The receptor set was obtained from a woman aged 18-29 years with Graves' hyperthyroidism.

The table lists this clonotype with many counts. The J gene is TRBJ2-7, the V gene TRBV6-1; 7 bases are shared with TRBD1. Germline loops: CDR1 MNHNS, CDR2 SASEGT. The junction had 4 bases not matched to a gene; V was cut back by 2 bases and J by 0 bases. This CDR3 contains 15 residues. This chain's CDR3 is CASSETGQSSYEQYV. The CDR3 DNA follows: TGTGCCAGCAGTGAAACGGGACAGAGCTCCTACGAGCAGTACGTC.

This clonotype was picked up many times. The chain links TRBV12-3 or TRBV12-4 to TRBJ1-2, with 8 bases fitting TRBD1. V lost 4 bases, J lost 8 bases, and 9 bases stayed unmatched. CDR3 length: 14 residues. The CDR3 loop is CASSSSLQGDGYTF. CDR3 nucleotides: TGTGCCAGCAGTTCCTCTTTACAGGGGGACGGCTACACCTTC.

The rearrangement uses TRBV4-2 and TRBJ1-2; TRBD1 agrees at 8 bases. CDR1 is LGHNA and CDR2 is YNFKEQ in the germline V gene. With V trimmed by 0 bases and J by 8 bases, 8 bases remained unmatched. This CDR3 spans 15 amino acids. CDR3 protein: CASSQDSAGGRGYTF. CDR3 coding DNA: TGTGCCAGCAGCCAAGATTCGGCAGGGGGCCGAGGCTACACCTTC.

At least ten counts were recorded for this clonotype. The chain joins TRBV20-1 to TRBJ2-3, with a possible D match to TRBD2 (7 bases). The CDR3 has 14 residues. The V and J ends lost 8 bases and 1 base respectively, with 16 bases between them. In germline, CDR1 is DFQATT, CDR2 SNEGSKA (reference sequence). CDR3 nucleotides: TGCAGTCGCCGCGGGGGCGCAGGCACAGATACGCAGTATTTT. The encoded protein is CSRRGGAGTDTQYF.

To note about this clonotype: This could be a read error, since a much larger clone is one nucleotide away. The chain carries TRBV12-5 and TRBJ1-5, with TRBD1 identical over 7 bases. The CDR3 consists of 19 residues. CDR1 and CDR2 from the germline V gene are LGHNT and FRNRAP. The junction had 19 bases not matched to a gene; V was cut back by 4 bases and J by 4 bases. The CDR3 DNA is TGTGCTAGTGGTTCGCTGAGAGACAGGGACCCGAAAAGGAATCAGCCCCAGCATTTT. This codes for CASGSLRDRDPKRNQPQHF.

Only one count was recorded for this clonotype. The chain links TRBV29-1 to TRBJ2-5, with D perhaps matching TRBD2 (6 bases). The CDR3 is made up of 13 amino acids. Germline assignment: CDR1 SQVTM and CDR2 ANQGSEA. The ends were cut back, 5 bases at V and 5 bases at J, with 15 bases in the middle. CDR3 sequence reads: CSVPGTDMETQYF. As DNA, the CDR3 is TGCAGCGTTCCCGGGACTGACATGGAGACCCAGTACTTC.

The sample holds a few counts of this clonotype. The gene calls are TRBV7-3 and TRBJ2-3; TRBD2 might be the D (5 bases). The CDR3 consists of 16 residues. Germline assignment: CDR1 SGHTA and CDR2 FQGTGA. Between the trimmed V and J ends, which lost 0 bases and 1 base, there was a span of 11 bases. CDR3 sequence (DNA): TGTGCCAGCAGCTTAACAGAGGGCGAGGGCACAGATACGCAGTATTTT. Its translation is CASSLTEGEGTDTQYF. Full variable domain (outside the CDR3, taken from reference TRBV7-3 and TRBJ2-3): GAGVSQTPSNKVTEKGKYVELRCDPISGHTALYWYRQSLGQGPEFLIYFQGTGAADDSGLPNDRFFAVRPEGSVSTLKIQRTERGDSAVYLCASSLTEGEGTDTQYFGPGTRLTVL.

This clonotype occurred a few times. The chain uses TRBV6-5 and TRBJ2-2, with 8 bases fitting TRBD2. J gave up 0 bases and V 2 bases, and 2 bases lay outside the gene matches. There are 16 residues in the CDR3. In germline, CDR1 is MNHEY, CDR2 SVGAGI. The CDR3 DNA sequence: TGTGCCAGCAGTTACCGGGGACTAGCGAACACCGGGGAGCTGTTTTTT. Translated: CASSYRGLANTGELFF.

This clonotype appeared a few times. The CDR3 here is CSASSPQGADQPQHF. The CDR3 region has the DNA TGCAGTGCTAGCTCCCCACAGGGGGCCGATCAGCCCCAGCATTTT. This chain joins TRBV20-1 and TRBJ1-5, with TRBD1 identical over 9 bases. This CDR3 has 15 amino acids. The V gene end was trimmed by 3 bases and the J gene end by 5 bases; junction bases not matched to a gene: 8. The germline CDR1 and CDR2 sequences are DFQATT and SNEGSKA (reference sequence).

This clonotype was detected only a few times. The CDR3 DNA is TGTGCCAGCAGCGACTGGACAGGTCGAGGCACTGAAGCTTTCTTT. This gives the protein CASSDWTGRGTEAFF. V and J are TRBV11-2 and TRBJ1-1; 7 bases match TRBD1. The V gene's germline CDR1 is SGHAT and CDR2 FQNNGV. The J segment lost 4 bases and the V segment lost 5 bases, leaving 10 bases of the junction unmatched. This CDR3 has 15 amino acids.

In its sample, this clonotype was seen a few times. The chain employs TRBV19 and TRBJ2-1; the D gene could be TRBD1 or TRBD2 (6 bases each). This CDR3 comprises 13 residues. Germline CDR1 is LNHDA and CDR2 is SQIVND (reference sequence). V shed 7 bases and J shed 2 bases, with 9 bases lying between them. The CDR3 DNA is TGTGCCAGTAAGGGGGGAGCCTACAATGAGCAGTTCTTC. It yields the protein CASKGGAYNEQFF.

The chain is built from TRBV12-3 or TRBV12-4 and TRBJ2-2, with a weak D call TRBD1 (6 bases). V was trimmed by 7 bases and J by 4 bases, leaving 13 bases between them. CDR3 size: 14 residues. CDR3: CASTGARRTGELFF. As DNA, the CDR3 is TGTGCCAGCACAGGGGCCAGACGCACCGGGGAGCTGTTTTTT.

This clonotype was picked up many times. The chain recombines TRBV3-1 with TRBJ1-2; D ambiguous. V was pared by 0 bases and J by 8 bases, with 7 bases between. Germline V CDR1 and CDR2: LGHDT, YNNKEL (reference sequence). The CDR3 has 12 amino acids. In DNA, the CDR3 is TGTGCCAGCAGCCAAGATGCCCGGGGCTACACCTTC. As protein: CASSQDARGYTF.

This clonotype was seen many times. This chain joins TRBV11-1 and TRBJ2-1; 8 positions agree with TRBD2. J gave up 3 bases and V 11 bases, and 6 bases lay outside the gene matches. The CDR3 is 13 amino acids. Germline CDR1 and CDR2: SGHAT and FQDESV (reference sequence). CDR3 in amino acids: CARGGENYNEQFF. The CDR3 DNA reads TGTGCCCGGGGGGGAGAGAACTACAATGAGCAGTTCTTC.